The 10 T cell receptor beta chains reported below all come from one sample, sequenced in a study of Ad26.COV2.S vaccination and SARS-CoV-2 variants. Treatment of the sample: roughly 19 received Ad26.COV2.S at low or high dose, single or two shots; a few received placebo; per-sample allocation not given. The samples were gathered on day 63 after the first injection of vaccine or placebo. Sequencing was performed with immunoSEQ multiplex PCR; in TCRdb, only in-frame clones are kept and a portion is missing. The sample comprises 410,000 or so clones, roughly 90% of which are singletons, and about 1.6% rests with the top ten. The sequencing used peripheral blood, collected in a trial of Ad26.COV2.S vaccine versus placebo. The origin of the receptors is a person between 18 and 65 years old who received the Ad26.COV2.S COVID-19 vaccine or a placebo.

CDR3 protein: CASSLTRTGGYEQYF. The CDR3 DNA reads TGTGCCAGCAGCTTGACCAGGACAGGCGGCTACGAGCAGTACTTC. The chain employs TRBV5-6 and TRBJ2-7; 7 nucleotides align to TRBD1. V shed 1 base, J shed 3 bases, and the junction held 7 bases outside the gene matches. The CDR3 is 15 amino acids. Germline CDR1 and CDR2: SGHDT and YYEEEE. The full variable domain, completed using reference TRBV5-6 and TRBJ2-7, is DAGVTQSPTHLIKTRGQQVTLRCSPKSGHDTVSWYQQALGQGPQFIFQYYEEEERQRGNFPDRFSGHQFPNYSSELNVNALLLGDSALYLCASSLTRTGGYEQYFGPGTRLTVT.

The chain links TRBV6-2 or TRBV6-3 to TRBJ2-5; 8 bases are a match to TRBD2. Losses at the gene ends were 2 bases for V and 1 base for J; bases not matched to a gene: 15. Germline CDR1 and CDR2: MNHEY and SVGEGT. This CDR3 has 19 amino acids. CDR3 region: CASSYRRPGQTSGQETQYF. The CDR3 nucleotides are TGTGCCAGCAGTTACCGGAGACCGGGCCAAACTAGCGGCCAAGAGACCCAGTACTTC.

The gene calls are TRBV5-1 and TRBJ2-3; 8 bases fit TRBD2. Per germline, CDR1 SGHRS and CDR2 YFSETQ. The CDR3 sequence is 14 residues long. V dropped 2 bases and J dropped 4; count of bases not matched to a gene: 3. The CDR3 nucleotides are TGCGCCAGCAGCTTCAGCGGGGGCGCAGATACGCAGTATTTT. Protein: CASSFSGGADTQYF.

CDR3 in amino acids: CASSLGANYGYTF. In DNA, the CDR3 is TGTGCCAGCAGCTTAGGGGCTAACTATGGCTACACCTTC. The rearrangement joins TRBV5-8 to TRBJ1-2; D might be TRBD1 (5 bases). Germline V CDR1 and CDR2: SGHTS, YDEGEE. There are 13 residues in the CDR3. The germline V and J ends were trimmed by 2 bases and 0 bases, with 5 bases remaining between them.

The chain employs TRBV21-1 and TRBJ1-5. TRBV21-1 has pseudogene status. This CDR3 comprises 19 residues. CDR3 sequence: CASSKVRISRGSGNQPQHF. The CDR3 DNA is TGTGCCAGCAGCAAAGTTAGGATTTCTCGGGGGTCAGGCAATCAGCCCCAGCATTTT.

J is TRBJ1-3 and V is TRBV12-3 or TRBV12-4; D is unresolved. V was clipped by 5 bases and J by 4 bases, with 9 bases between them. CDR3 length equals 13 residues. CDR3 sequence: CASSPPHGNTIYF. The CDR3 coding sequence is TGTGCCAGCAGTCCGCCCCACGGAAACACCATATATTTT.

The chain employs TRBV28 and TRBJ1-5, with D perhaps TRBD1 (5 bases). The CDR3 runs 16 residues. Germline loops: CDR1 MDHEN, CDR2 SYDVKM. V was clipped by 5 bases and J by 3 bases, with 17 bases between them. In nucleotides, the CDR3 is TGTGCCAGCAGTACCCCGAGGAGGGGTAACAATCAGCCCCAGCATTTT. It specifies CASSTPRRGNNQPQHF.

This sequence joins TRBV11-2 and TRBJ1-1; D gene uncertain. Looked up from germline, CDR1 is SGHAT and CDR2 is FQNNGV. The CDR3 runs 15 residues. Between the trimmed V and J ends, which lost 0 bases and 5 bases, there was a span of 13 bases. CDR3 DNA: TGTGCCAGCAGCTTAGATCGGTGGATTGGGACTGAAGCTTTCTTT. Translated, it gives CASSLDRWIGTEAFF.

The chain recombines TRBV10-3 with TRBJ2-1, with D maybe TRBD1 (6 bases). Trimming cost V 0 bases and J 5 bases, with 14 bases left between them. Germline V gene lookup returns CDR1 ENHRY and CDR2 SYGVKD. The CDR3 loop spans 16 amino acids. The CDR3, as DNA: TGTGCCATCAGTGAGTCGATCAGGGGTCAGGACAATGAGCAGTTCTTC. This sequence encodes CAISESIRGQDNEQFF.

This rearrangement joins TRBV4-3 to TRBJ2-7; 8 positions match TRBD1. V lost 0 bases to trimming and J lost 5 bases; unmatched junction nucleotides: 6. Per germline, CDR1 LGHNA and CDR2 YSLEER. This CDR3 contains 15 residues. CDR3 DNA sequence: TGCGCCAGCAGCCAAGATGAGGAGACAGGGGACGAGCAGTACTTC. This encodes CASSQDEETGDEQYF.